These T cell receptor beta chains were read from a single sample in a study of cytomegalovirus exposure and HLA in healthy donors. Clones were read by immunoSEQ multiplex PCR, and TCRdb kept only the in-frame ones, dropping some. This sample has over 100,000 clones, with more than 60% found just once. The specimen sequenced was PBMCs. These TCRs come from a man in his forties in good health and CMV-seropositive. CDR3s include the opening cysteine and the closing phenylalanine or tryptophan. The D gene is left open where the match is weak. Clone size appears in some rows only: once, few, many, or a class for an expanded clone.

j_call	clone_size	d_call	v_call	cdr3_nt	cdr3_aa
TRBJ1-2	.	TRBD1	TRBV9	TGTGCCAGCAGCGAGACAGGGGATTCCTATGGCTACACCTTC	CASSETGDSYGYTF
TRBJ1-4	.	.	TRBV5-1	TGCGCCAGCAGCTTCTACGGTGGAGCTAATGAAAAACTGTTTTTT	CASSFYGGANEKLFF
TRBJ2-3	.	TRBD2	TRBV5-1	TGCGCCAGCAGCTTGGGAAGCGGGGAAGCGCTCCCGCAGTATTTT	CASSLGSGEALPQYF
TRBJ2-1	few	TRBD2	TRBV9	TGTGCCAGCAGCCCCACGCCAGCGGGGGGGCTGAATGAGCAGTTCTTC	CASSPTPAGGLNEQFF
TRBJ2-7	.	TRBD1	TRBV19	TGTGCTTCTGGGAGGGGACAGGGGGACGAGCAGTACTTC	CASGRGQGDEQYF
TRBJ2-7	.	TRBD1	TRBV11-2	TGTGCCAGCAGCCCGATCACGGGACAGGGGTTGGAGCAGTACTTC	CASSPITGQGLEQYF
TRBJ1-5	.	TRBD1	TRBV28	TGTGCCAGCAGGGGGCATGGACAGGGTAGCAATCAGCCCCAGCATTTT	CASRGHGQGSNQPQHF
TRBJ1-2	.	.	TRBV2	TGTGCCAGCAGTGAGGACAGTTCTAACTATGGCTACACCTTC	CASSEDSSNYGYTF
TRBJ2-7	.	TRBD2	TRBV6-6	TGTGCCAGCACCGTCCTAGCGGGACTCCACGAGCAGTACTTC	CASTVLAGLHEQYF
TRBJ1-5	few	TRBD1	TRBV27	TGTGCCAGCAGTGCGGGGACAGGGTTCGTCGTTAATGGTCAGCCCCAGCATTTT	CASSAGTGFVVNGQPQHF
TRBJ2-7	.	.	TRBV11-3	TGTGCCAGCAGCTCCCGGACGGGAAACTACGAGCAGTACTTC	CASSSRTGNYEQYF
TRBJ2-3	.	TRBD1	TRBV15	TGTGCCACCAGCAGATTTGACGTACAGACAGGGAGATCTAGCACAGATACGCAGTATTTT	CATSRFDVQTGRSSTDTQYF
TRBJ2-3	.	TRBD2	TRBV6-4	TGTGCCAGCAGTGACGGCGGGGGGGCCACAGATACGCAGTATTTT	CASSDGGGATDTQYF
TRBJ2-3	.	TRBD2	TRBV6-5	TGTGCCAGCAGTTACGGGGCGGGAGGGCCAGGGGATACGCAGTATTTT	CASSYGAGGPGDTQYF
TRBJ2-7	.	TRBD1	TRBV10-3	TGTGCCATCAGTCCCGGACAGGGAGTGGAGGAGCAGTACTTC	CAISPGQGVEEQYF
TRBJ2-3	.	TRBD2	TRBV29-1	TGCAGCGTTGGAGGGGCTAGCGGGAGGACAGATACGCAGTATTTT	CSVGGASGRTDTQYF
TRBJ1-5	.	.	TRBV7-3	TGTGCCAGCAGCTTAACGCGGGATCAGCCCCAGCATTTT	CASSLTRDQPQHF
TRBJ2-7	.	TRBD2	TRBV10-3	TGTGCCATCAGTTTCGGACTAGCGGGAAACTACGAGCAGTACTTC	CAISFGLAGNYEQYF
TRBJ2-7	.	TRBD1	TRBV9	TGTGCCAGCAGCGTCGAAGGGACAGGGGGATACGAGCAGTACTTC	CASSVEGTGGYEQYF
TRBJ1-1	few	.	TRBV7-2	TGTGCCAGCAGCCCGGGTAGGGGGGGCTACAACCTTGAAGCTTTCTTT	CASSPGRGGYNLEAFF
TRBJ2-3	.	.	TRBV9	TGTGCCAGCAGCGTAGCAAATTCGGGACTCCGCACAGATACGCAGTATTTT	CASSVANSGLRTDTQYF
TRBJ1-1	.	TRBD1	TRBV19	TGTGCCAGTAGTGGAACAGGGGGCAGGGACACTGAAGCTTTCTTT	CASSGTGGRDTEAFF
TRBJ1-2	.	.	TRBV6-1	TGTGCCAGCAGCACCGACTATCCCAGGGGCTACACCTTC	CASSTDYPRGYTF
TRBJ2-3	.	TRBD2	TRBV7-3	TGTGCCAGCAGCTTAACTAGCGGGGGGCTTAGCACAGATACGCAGTATTTT	CASSLTSGGLSTDTQYF
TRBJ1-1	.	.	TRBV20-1	TGCAGTGCTAGAGATTCTTTTGAAGCTTTCTTT	CSARDSFEAFF
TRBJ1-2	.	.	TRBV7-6	TGTGCCAGCAGCTTAGAACAGAACTATGGCTACACCTTC	CASSLEQNYGYTF
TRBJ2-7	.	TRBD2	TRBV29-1	TGCAGCGTTGTGGGACTAGCGGGGAACGAGCAGTACTTC	CSVVGLAGNEQYF
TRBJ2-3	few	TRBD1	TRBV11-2	TGTGCCAGCAGCGCCCAGGCCCAGACAGGGGAAGATACGCAGTATTTT	CASSAQAQTGEDTQYF
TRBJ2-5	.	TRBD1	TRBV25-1	TGTGCCAGCATCCCGTTTCAGGGACAGGGGTCGGAGACCCAGTACTTC	CASIPFQGQGSETQYF
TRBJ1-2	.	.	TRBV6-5	TGTGCCACCACGACGACAACCACAGGCCTCTATGGCTACACCTTC	CATTTTTTGLYGYTF
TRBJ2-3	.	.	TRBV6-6	TGTGCCAGCAGTTACCTCACAGATACGCAGTATTTT	CASSYLTDTQYF
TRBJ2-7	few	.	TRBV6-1	TGTGCCAGCAGTGATTTTGTCAGAAACTACGAGCAGTACTTC	CASSDFVRNYEQYF
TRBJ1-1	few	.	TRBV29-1	TGCAGCGTTCGGGGTCCAGGCACTGAAGCTTTCTTT	CSVRGPGTEAFF
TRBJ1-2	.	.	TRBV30	TGTGCCTGGACCCGTCCCGAGGTTTGGAACTATGGCTACACCTTC	CAWTRPEVWNYGYTF
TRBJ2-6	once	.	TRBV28	TGTGCCAGCACAGGGGCAGATGGGGCCAACGTCCTGACTTTC	CASTGADGANVLTF
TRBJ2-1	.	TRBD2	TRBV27	TGTGCCAGCAGTTCCCGGGTTAGCGGGTATTACAATGAGCAGTTCTTC	CASSSRVSGYYNEQFF
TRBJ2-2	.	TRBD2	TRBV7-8	TGTGCCAGCAGCCAGAACGAAGTGACTAGCGGGAACACCGGGGAGCTGTTTTTT	CASSQNEVTSGNTGELFF
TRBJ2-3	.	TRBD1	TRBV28	TGTGCCAGCAGTTTAAAGGACAGGGGGCGTCGAGGGACTCGAACAGATACGCAGTATTTT	CASSLKDRGRRGTRTDTQYF
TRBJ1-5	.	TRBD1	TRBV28	TGTGCCAGCAGTCCGTCCCGGGACAGTCATAGCAATCAGCCCCAGCATTTT	CASSPSRDSHSNQPQHF
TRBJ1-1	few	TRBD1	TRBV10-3	TGTGCCATCAGTGCAGGACAGGGGAACACTGAAGCTTTCTTT	CAISAGQGNTEAFF
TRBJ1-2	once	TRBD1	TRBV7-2	TGTGCCAGCAGCTTAGGGACAGGGCACGGTGGCTACACCTTC	CASSLGTGHGGYTF
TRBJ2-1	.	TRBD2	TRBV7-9	TGTGCCAGCAGCTCCCTAGCGGGAGGGTCTTACAATGAGCAGTTCTTC	CASSSLAGGSYNEQFF
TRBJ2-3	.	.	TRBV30	TGTGCCTGGAGTGTAGGCGACAGTTTGTCAGATACGCAGTATTTT	CAWSVGDSLSDTQYF
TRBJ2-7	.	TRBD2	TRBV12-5	TGTGCTAGTGGTCGCGGGGGGGCCTTCGAGCAGTACTTC	CASGRGGAFEQYF
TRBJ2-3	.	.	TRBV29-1	TGCAGCGTTGTTGGACGCGGGACCATCACAGATACGCAGTATTTT	CSVVGRGTITDTQYF
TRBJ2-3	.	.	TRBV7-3	TGTGCCAGCAGCTTAGCGGGGAGCACAGATACGCAGTATTTT	CASSLAGSTDTQYF
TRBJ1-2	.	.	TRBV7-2	TGTGCCAGCAGCTGGGAACCGGTCGGGGGGTATGGCTACACCTTC	CASSWEPVGGYGYTF
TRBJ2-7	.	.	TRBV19	TGCGCCAGTATCGGGACATCATCCTACGAGCAGTACTTC	CASIGTSSYEQYF
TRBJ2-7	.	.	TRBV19	TGTGCCAGTAGTACCCCTTCGACTGGAAGCTACGAGCAGTACTTC	CASSTPSTGSYEQYF
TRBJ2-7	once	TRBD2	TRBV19	TGTGCCAGTAGTATGGTTCCTAGCGGGAGCTCCTACGAGCAGTACTTC	CASSMVPSGSSYEQYF
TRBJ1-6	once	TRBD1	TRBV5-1	TGCGCCAGCAGCAGGGACAGGGAGGTCTATGGAAATTCACCCCTCCACTTT	CASSRDREVYGNSPLHF
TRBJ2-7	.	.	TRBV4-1	TGCGCCAGCAGCCTCGGACACAGTGCTTCCTACGAGCAGTACTTC	CASSLGHSASYEQYF
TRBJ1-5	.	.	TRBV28	TGTGCCAGCAGTCCCGGACAGCGTGGTCAGCCCCAGCATTTT	CASSPGQRGQPQHF
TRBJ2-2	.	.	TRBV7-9	TGTGCCAGCATCATAAGCGGCCGGAGGACCGGGGAGCTGTTTTTT	CASIISGRRTGELFF
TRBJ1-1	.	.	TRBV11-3	TGTGCCAGCAGCTTAGTTCGACAGTCTGAAGCTTTCTTT	CASSLVRQSEAFF